These 9 T cell receptor beta chains share one sample of origin, sequenced in a study of PD-1 blockade in classical Hodgkin lymphoma. Assay: immunoSEQ multiplex PCR; the TCRdb copy retains only in-frame clones and omits some. The sample shows more than 85,000 clones, around nine tenths of them seen only once. Regarding time point: cycle 4 day 1 (C4D1), after five to seven weeks of nivolumab. Every one of the patients relapsed after autologous stem cell transplantation (brentuximab vedotin exposure was variable). The source material was peripheral blood mononuclear cells (PBMCs), sampled before the fourth cycle of nivolumab. The origin of the receptors is a human donor with classical Hodgkin lymphoma.

The chain combines TRBV6-5 with TRBJ2-7, with D hard to call. V was cut by 2 bases and J by 2 bases, with 10 bases left in between. CDR1 and CDR2 (germline): MNHEY, SVGAGI. This CDR3 has 14 amino acids. The chain's CDR3 is CASSYVGSTYEQYF. The CDR3 bases are TGTGCCAGCAGTTACGTCGGCAGTACCTACGAGCAGTACTTC.

The chain recombines TRBV20-1 with TRBJ1-3, with D unresolved. The V and J ends lost 2 bases and 4 bases respectively, with 3 bases between them. Germline V CDR1 and CDR2: DFQATT, SNEGSKA (reference sequence). There are 11 residues in the CDR3. In DNA form, the CDR3 reads TGCAGTGCTAGAAGAGGAAACACCATATATTTT. Translating it yields CSARRGNTIYF.

CDR3 sequence reads: CASSPRPTSGGYTF. The CDR3 DNA reads TGTGCCAGCAGCCCCCGACCCACCTCTGGGGGCTACACCTTC. The rearrangement uses TRBV27 and TRBJ1-2; D gene ambiguous. This CDR3 has 14 amino acids. V was shortened by 6 bases and J by 8 bases, with 19 bases between the two germline ends. Germline assignment: CDR1 MNHEY and CDR2 SMNVEV (reference sequence).

The chain links TRBV28 to TRBJ1-5; D is perhaps TRBD1 (6 bases). Germline assignment: CDR1 MDHEN and CDR2 SYDVKM. V lost 6 bases to trimming and J lost 3 bases, with 12 bases between them. The CDR3 has 14 amino acids. The CDR3 loop is CASRLGQSNQPQHF. The CDR3 DNA follows: TGTGCCAGCAGGCTAGGACAGTCCAATCAGCCCCAGCATTTT. Full variable domain (remainder filled in from reference TRBV28 and TRBJ1-5): DVKVTQSSRYLVKRTGEKVFLECVQDMDHENMFWYRQDPGLGLRLIYFSYDVKMKEKGDIPEGYSVSREKKERFSLILESASTNQTSMYLCASRLGQSNQPQHFGDGTRLSIL.

The chain has TRBV2 and TRBJ2-5; 8 bases fit TRBD2. The CDR3 runs to 14 residues. The V and J ends lost 6 bases and 0 bases, in that order; junction bases with no gene match: 3. The germline CDR1 and CDR2 sequences are SNHLY and FYNNEI. CDR3 amino acids: CASRLAVYQETQYF. For the CDR3, the DNA is TGTGCCAGCAGACTAGCGGTGTACCAAGAGACCCAGTACTTC.

The chain employs TRBV4-1 and TRBJ1-2; 7 bases are shared with TRBD1. The germline CDR1 and CDR2 sequences are MGHRA and YSYEKL. The CDR3 sequence is 18 residues long. The V and J ends lost 5 bases and 8 bases, in that order; junction bases with no gene match: 23. The CDR3 is CASSESRIRGRGYEGYTF. The CDR3 DNA follows: TGCGCCAGCAGCGAAAGTCGGATCAGGGGCAGGGGGTATGAGGGCTACACCTTC.

The chain links TRBV11-1 to TRBJ1-2, with D uncertain. The CDR3 is made up of 14 amino acids. V dropped 5 bases and J dropped 8 bases, with 18 bases sitting between them. Looked up from germline, CDR1 is SGHAT and CDR2 is FQDESV (reference sequence). The CDR3 loop reads CASSPTQRTMGYTF. The CDR3 bases are TGTGCCAGCAGCCCTACCCAACGCACTATGGGCTACACCTTC.

The chain is built from TRBV6-1 and TRBJ1-2; 8 nucleotides agree with TRBD1. CDR1 and CDR2 (germline): MNHNS, SASEGT. V dropped 4 bases and J dropped 5; count of bases not matched to a gene: 9. CDR3 length equals 15 residues. This chain's CDR3 is CASSGLGTGVYGYTF. CDR3 in DNA: TGTGCCAGCAGTGGGCTCGGGACAGGCGTTTATGGCTACACCTTC.

The chain uses TRBV5-6 and TRBJ2-7; 7 bases fit TRBD1. CDR1 and CDR2 from the germline V gene are SGHDT and YYEEEE. This CDR3 is 16 amino acids long. V lost 2 bases to trimming and J lost 0 bases; unmatched junction nucleotides: 8. In nucleotides, the CDR3 is TGTGCCAGCAGCTTAACCGGGACAGTGAGCTCCTACGAGCAGTACTTC. Protein: CASSLTGTVSSYEQYF.